This entry concerns a single T cell receptor (beta chain). What it binds is unknown. This CDR3 has 13 amino acids. V gave up 5 bases and J gave up 11 bases; unmatched junction bases: 9. CDR1 and CDR2 from the germline V gene are SGHTA and FQGNSA. The authors ran a second PCR of about 6 to 12 cycles using a sample-barcoded 5' primer and a J-beta primer mix. Every cDNA molecule carried a tag from a template-switch adaptor bearing 12 random nucleotides. MiXCR, run by TCRdb on the 5' RACE reads, gives a single entry per CDR3 protein. The sample records around 600,000 distinct CDR3 sequences, around half being singletons. The data were taken from a study of blood T cells in healthy people across ages. Study-wide context: Capture via template switching afforded approximately one barcoded beta molecule per two T cells. Study findings and constraints: Because sorting was not performed, PBMCs prevented conclusive naive versus antigen-experienced comparison. Donor CMV infection status was unknown, possibly confounding age-related changes in expanded clonotypes.

The sample consisted of blood. This clonotype originated in a man older than 75 in good health. The V call is TRBV7-2, the J call TRBJ2-5, with TRBD2 matching over 9 bases. The CDR3 protein is CASSMSGGPQQYF. Written as DNA, the CDR3 is TGTGCCAGCAGCATGAGCGGGGGGCCCCAGCAGTACTTC.